Each of the 19 T cell receptor beta chains below was sequenced from the same sample in a study of OX40 agonist ivuxolimab in advanced cancers. The data were produced by immunoSEQ multiplex PCR, yet TCRdb's version contains in-frame clones alone and is incomplete. This table has roughly 70,000 clones, over 75% appearing once. The input for sequencing was CD4+ or CD8+ T cells sorted from blood, taken in a trial of the OX40 agonist ivuxolimab. The source is an adult with an advanced solid tumor such as melanoma, head and neck, liver or kidney cancer.

The V gene is TRBV10-3, the J gene TRBJ1-6, with 7 bases lining up with TRBD1. The junction had 8 bases not matched to a gene; V was cut back by 3 bases and J by 6 bases. The CDR3 spans 16 residues. CDR1 and CDR2 (germline): ENHRY, SYGVKD. CDR3 DNA sequence: TGTGCCATCAGTGAAGGTACAGGGGTTCGTAATTCACCCCTCCACTTT. This gives the protein CAISEGTGVRNSPLHF.

A single count supports this clone. J is TRBJ1-1 and V is TRBV12-5; no clear D. The length of the CDR3 is 13 residues. Trimming took off 1 base at V and 4 bases at J, with 7 bases between the two ends. Germline CDR1 reads LGHNT; CDR2 reads FRNRAP. This chain's CDR3 is CASGLEEGTEAFF. In DNA form, the CDR3 reads TGTGCTAGTGGTTTGGAAGAGGGCACTGAAGCTTTCTTT.

V is TRBV2 and J is TRBJ1-2, with D possibly matching TRBD1 (5 bases). Germline V gene sequence: CDR1 SNHLY, CDR2 FYNNEI. Trimming took 6 bases from V and 8 from J, leaving 16 bases between them. This CDR3 contains 13 residues. The chain's CDR3 is CASRYTGTTGYTF. In DNA, the CDR3 is TGTGCCAGCAGGTACACCGGGACGACAGGCTACACCTTC.

This sequence joins TRBV7-2 and TRBJ2-7, with D tentatively TRBD2 (5 bases). Germline V gene data show CDR1 as SGHTA and CDR2 as FQGNSA. V was trimmed by 1 base and J by 7 bases, leaving 11 bases between them. This CDR3 comprises 13 residues. The CDR3 DNA follows: TGTGCCAGCAGCTTAGAGTTGAGGGCGGAGCAGTACTTC. Amino acids: CASSLELRAEQYF.

The J gene is TRBJ2-3, the V gene TRBV9; D possibly corresponds to TRBD2 (5 bases). The CDR3 loop spans 13 amino acids. Germline V gene sequence: CDR1 SGDLS, CDR2 YYNGEE. Trimming cost V 6 bases and J 6 bases, with 14 bases left between them. DNA of the CDR3: TGTGCCAGCACCCGAGGAAGGGAGGATACGCAGTATTTT. Encoded protein: CASTRGREDTQYF.

This chain links TRBV9 with TRBJ2-7; 10 nucleotides align to TRBD1. Looked up from germline, CDR1 is SGDLS and CDR2 is YYNGEE. V shed 0 bases, J shed 7 bases, and the junction held 4 bases outside the gene matches. The CDR3 is 14 amino acids. The CDR3 DNA follows: TGTGCCAGCAGCGTAGAGGGACAGGGGAGAGAGCAGTACTTC. Its translation is CASSVEGQGREQYF.

The chain joins TRBV2 to TRBJ1-4; D is undetermined. Trimming took off 5 bases at V and 0 bases at J, with 10 bases between the two ends. The germline CDR1 and CDR2 sequences are SNHLY and FYNNEI. The CDR3 is 15 residues long. CDR3: CASSWQASTNEKLFF. In nucleotides, the CDR3 is TGTGCCAGCAGTTGGCAGGCCTCAACTAATGAAAAACTGTTTTTT.

V usage is TRBV18 and J usage is TRBJ1-4; D gene unclear. The CDR3 is 15 residues long. Germline loops: CDR1 KGHSH, CDR2 LQKENI. Trimming removed 2 bases from V and 8 bases from J, with 15 bases in between. DNA for the CDR3: TGTGCCAGCTCACCATCCGCCCAGGACGGGGAAAAACTGTTTTTT. It translates to CASSPSAQDGEKLFF. Full variable domain (outside the CDR3, taken from reference TRBV18 and TRBJ1-4): NAGVMQNPRHLVRRRGQEARLRCSPMKGHSHVYWYRQLPEEGLKFMVYLQKENIIDESGMPKERFSAEFPKEGPSILRIQQVVRGDSAAYFCASSPSAQDGEKLFFGSGTQLSVL.

V gene TRBV14 combines with J gene TRBJ2-7; 7 bases line up with TRBD1. The CDR3 length is 14 residues. Germline values: CDR1 SGHDN, CDR2 FVKESK. Trimming removed 3 bases from V and 4 bases from J; junction bases left unmatched: 6. The CDR3 DNA reads as TGTGCCAGCAGCCACGGGACAGATGGTTACGAGCAGTACTTC. As protein: CASSHGTDGYEQYF.

The gene calls are TRBV7-2 and TRBJ2-7; D call uncertain. CDR1 and CDR2 from the germline V gene are SGHTA and FQGNSA. The V end lost 1 base, the J end lost 0 bases, and 7 bases lay between the germline ends. The CDR3 loop spans 14 amino acids. The CDR3 reads CASSLGRASYEQYF. The CDR3 bases are TGTGCCAGCAGCTTAGGCCGAGCCTCCTACGAGCAGTACTTC.

The chain uses TRBV14 and TRBJ1-5; D remains unclear. CDR1 SGHDN and CDR2 FVKESK come from the germline V gene. The CDR3 has 12 amino acids. Trimming shortened V by 3 bases and J by 4 bases, and 4 bases separated the two germline ends. The CDR3 spells CASSHGNQPQHF. Here the CDR3 DNA reads TGTGCCAGCAGCCACGGAAATCAGCCCCAGCATTTT. The full variable domain, completed using reference TRBV14 and TRBJ1-5, is EAGVTQFPSHSVIEKGQTVTLRCDPISGHDNLYWYRRVMGKEIKFLLHFVKESKQDESGMPNNRFLAERTGGTYSTLKVQPAELEDSGVYFCASSHGNQPQHFGDGTRLSIL.

The chain uses TRBV2 and TRBJ1-1, with a possible D match to TRBD1 (5 bases). Between the trimmed V and J ends, which lost 7 bases and 0 bases, there was a span of 15 bases. Germline V gene data show CDR1 as SNHLY and CDR2 as FYNNEI. The CDR3 runs to 15 residues. In DNA form, the CDR3 reads TGTGCCAGCATGGGGTTAGGGGCTCTGAACACTGAAGCTTTCTTT. Its translation: CASMGLGALNTEAFF.

The chain employs TRBV7-2 and TRBJ2-1; 7 bases match TRBD1. Per the germline V gene, CDR1 is SGHTA and CDR2 is FQGNSA. J was trimmed by 6 bases and V by 5 bases; bases with no gene match: 10. The CDR3 loop spans 15 amino acids. CDR3 DNA sequence: TGTGCCAGCAGCCCGACAGGGAAGATTGGCAATGAGCAGTTCTTC. It codes for CASSPTGKIGNEQFF.

On this clone itself: One end of the junction does not line up with germline, which may come from a read error. The chain links TRBV14 to TRBJ1-5, with D unclear. Germline lookup yields CDR1 SGHDN and CDR2 FVKESK. The CDR3 extends over 11 amino acids. In nucleotides, the CDR3 is TGTGCCAGCAGCCAGTTGCGAGCGAAGGCGTTT. This sequence encodes CASSQLRAKAF.

DNA of the CDR3: TGCAGCGTTCGAGAACAGGGGTGGAGCTCACCCCTCCACTTT. Its protein is CSVREQGWSSPLHF. V usage is TRBV29-1 and J usage is TRBJ1-6, with 7 nucleotides matching TRBD1. Germline-derived CDR1 and CDR2 are SQVTM and ANQGSEA. After removal of 5 bases from V and 10 bases from J, the junction contained 11 bases not matched to a gene. This CDR3 contains 14 residues.

The chain employs TRBV4-2 and TRBJ2-3; 12 bases agree with TRBD2. This CDR3 comprises 21 residues. V trimming: 0 bases; J trimming: 5 bases; junction bases outside the gene matches: 18. Germline loops: CDR1 LGHNA, CDR2 YNFKEQ. CDR3 sequence (DNA): TGTGCCAGCAGCCAAGATCGGGCTTCCGCTAGCGGGGGGGCGATGGGAGATACGCAGTATTTT. Translated, it gives CASSQDRASASGGAMGDTQYF.

This clone was recorded only once. V gene TRBV7-9 combines with J gene TRBJ2-1; 9 bases line up with TRBD1. Germline V gene data show CDR1 as SEHNR and CDR2 as FQNEAQ (reference sequence). The CDR3 sequence is 14 residues long. The V gene end was trimmed by 8 bases and the J gene end by 5 bases; junction bases not matched to a gene: 7. The chain's CDR3 is CASSGQGPDNEQFF. The CDR3 nucleotides read TGTGCCAGCTCTGGACAGGGGCCGGACAATGAGCAGTTCTTC.

The chain has TRBV11-2 and TRBJ1-3, with TRBD1 as a possible D gene (5 bases). The CDR3 consists of 15 residues. Germline V gene sequence: CDR1 SGHAT, CDR2 FQNNGV. V shed 5 bases and J shed 7 bases, with 18 bases lying between them. The CDR3 coding sequence is TGTGCCAGCAGCCCGCCGGGACGCGCGCGGAACACCATATATTTT. This sequence encodes CASSPPGRARNTIYF.

The chain has TRBV13 and TRBJ2-2; 15 bases are shared with TRBD2. There are 19 residues in the CDR3. The V and J ends lost 0 bases and 3 bases, in that order; junction bases with no gene match: 5. CDR1 and CDR2 from the germline V gene are PRHDT and FYEKMQ (reference sequence). CDR3 coding DNA: TGTGCCAGCAGCTTAGGTTGGACTAGCGGGGGGGCTGACACCGGGGAGCTGTTTTTT. Protein: CASSLGWTSGGADTGELFF.